Presented here are 26 T cell receptor beta chains from one specimen sequenced in a study of human T cells and chemical hapten exposure. TCRdb analysed the RACE reads with MiXCR anew, one entry per CDR3 protein. The sample shows roughly 120,000 distinct CDR3 sequences, roughly 15% of them seen only once. Time point here: patch test 1, 2 weeks after DPC sensitization. Treatment denoted: therapeutic diphenylcyclopropenone sensitization with weekly scalp DPC. Specimen: whole blood, collected in connection with sensitization to the hapten diphenylcyclopropenone (DPC). These receptors all come from a man aged 18 to 29 with alopecia areata. Some clones in this sample may be carry-over from other donors' samples.

This clonotype appeared a few times. At one of its ends the junction is not consistent with the germline gene, which may arise from a read error. The rearrangement joins TRBV25-1 to TRBJ1-1, with a weak D call TRBD1 (5 bases). The germline V gene encodes CDR1 MGHDK and CDR2 SYGVNS. This CDR3 has 13 amino acids. As DNA, the CDR3 is TGTGTCAGCAGCCTGGACACGGGCACTGAAGCTTTCTTT. It yields the protein CVSSLDTGTEAFF.

There are a few counts of this clonotype. This chain uses TRBV7-8 with TRBJ2-1; 10 bases match TRBD2. With V trimmed by 6 bases and J by 4 bases, 3 bases remained unmatched. The CDR3 consists of 14 residues. Per the germline V gene, CDR1 is SGHVS and CDR2 is FQNEAQ. Written as DNA, the CDR3 is TGTGCCAGCAGAGTAGCGGGGGGATACAATGAGCAGTTCTTC. Protein product: CASRVAGGYNEQFF.

This clonotype has a handful of counts. The CDR3 region is CASSQDHRGTYNEQFF. The CDR3 coding sequence is TGCGCCAGCAGCCAAGATCATCGGGGAACCTACAATGAGCAGTTCTTC. This chain joins TRBV4-3 and TRBJ2-1; possible D gene TRBD2, 5 bases. Trimming pared 0 bases from V and 2 bases from J, leaving 11 bases between. Germline-derived CDR1 and CDR2 are LGHNA and YSLEER. This CDR3 is built from 16 residues.

This clonotype showed up just a few times. The CDR3: CASSFSGQNSPLHF. The CDR3 DNA is TGTGCCAGCAGCTTTTCGGGACAGAATTCACCCCTCCACTTT. V is TRBV7-9 and J is TRBJ1-6, with TRBD1 matching over 7 bases. J was trimmed by 7 bases and V by 3 bases; bases with no gene match: 3. Germline-derived CDR1 and CDR2 are SEHNR and FQNEAQ (reference sequence). The CDR3 is 14 residues long.

The chain combines TRBV20-1 with TRBJ1-1, with D possibly matching TRBD1 (6 bases). Germline V gene lookup returns CDR1 DFQATT and CDR2 SNEGSKA (reference sequence). The CDR3 is made up of 13 amino acids. The germline V and J ends were trimmed by 6 bases and 4 bases, with 15 bases remaining between them. In DNA form, the CDR3 reads TGCAGTGCGTCCACAGGGAACCCCACTGAAGCTTTCTTT. This encodes CSASTGNPTEAFF.

The chain recombines TRBV29-1 with TRBJ1-3; no definite D call. The V gene's germline CDR1 is SQVTM and CDR2 ANQGSEA. The CDR3 runs 11 residues. V lost 5 bases and J lost 2, with 4 bases in between. The CDR3 region has the DNA TGCAGCGTTTCGACTGGAAACACCATATATTTT. Protein product: CSVSTGNTIYF.

This clonotype was seen a few times. The V gene is TRBV4-3, the J gene TRBJ1-1; tentatively, D is TRBD1 (5 bases). Germline CDR1 and CDR2: LGHNA and YSLEER. This CDR3 has 19 residues. Trimming removed 3 bases from V and 0 bases from J, with 23 bases in between. CDR3 amino acids: CASSHSRAGTPYMNTEAFF. In DNA, the CDR3 is TGCGCCAGCAGCCACTCACGGGCCGGGACCCCCTATATGAACACTGAAGCTTTCTTT.

V and J are TRBV10-2 and TRBJ2-3; TRBD2 might be the D (6 bases). Deletions cut 6 bases from V and 3 bases from J, with 16 bases between. The CDR3 is made up of 15 amino acids. Germline V gene data show CDR1 as WSHSY and CDR2 as SAAADI. The CDR3 DNA is TGCGCCAGCAGGGACTACCAGACCCTTACAGATACGCAGTATTTT. Amino acids: CASRDYQTLTDTQYF.

This clonotype came up a few times. The CDR3 DNA follows: TGTGCCAGCAGCCCTGTTCCGACCCGCACAGATACGCAGTATTTT. Translation gives CASSPVPTRTDTQYF. The chain is built from TRBV7-9 and TRBJ2-3; D remains unclear. The CDR3 is made up of 15 amino acids. Germline values: CDR1 SEHNR, CDR2 FQNEAQ (reference sequence). V was pared by 5 bases and J by 1 base, with 13 bases between.

In its sample, this clonotype was seen a few times. The CDR3 region is CASTPLVSGVRTDTQYF. The CDR3 DNA sequence: TGTGCCAGCACCCCGCTAGTTAGCGGGGTGCGCACAGATACGCAGTATTTT. The chain combines TRBV6-5 with TRBJ2-3, with 8 bases aligning to TRBD2. The CDR3 length is 17 residues. After removal of 7 bases from V and 1 base from J, the junction contained 13 bases not matched to a gene. In germline, CDR1 is MNHEY, CDR2 SVGAGI.

CDR3: CASSPAHFGDYNEQFF. Written as DNA, the CDR3 is TGTGCCAGCAGCCCCGCGCATTTTGGGGACTACAATGAGCAGTTCTTC. The rearrangement joins TRBV7-3 to TRBJ2-1; D is uncertain. V lost 5 bases, J lost 3 bases, and 17 bases lay in between. This CDR3 has 16 residues. CDR1 SGHTA and CDR2 FQGTGA come from the germline V gene.

Many counts were recorded for this clonotype. This chain uses TRBV7-6 with TRBJ2-7; TRBD1 might be the D (6 bases). There are 13 residues in the CDR3. The V end lost 3 bases, the J end lost 9 bases, and 15 bases lay between the germline ends. The germline gives CDR1 SGHVS, CDR2 FNYEAQ. Here the CDR3 reads CASSFSRGRAQYF. DNA for the CDR3: TGTGCCAGCAGCTTTAGCAGGGGAAGGGCGCAGTACTTC. The entire variable domain, with the rest obtained from reference TRBV7-6 and TRBJ2-7, is as follows: GAGVSQSPRYKVTKRGQDVALRCDPISGHVSLYWYRQALGQGPEFLTYFNYEAQQDKSGLPNDRFSAERPEGSISTLTIQRTEQRDSAMYRCASSFSRGRAQYFGPGTRLTVT.

This clonotype was seen at least ten times. The chain combines TRBV5-1 with TRBJ1-1; D is unclear. The CDR3 sequence is 14 residues long. Trimming took off 1 base at V and 1 base at J, with 8 bases between the two ends. Germline V gene lookup returns CDR1 SGHRS and CDR2 YFSETQ. CDR3 loop: CASSLQSENTEAFF. The DNA of the CDR3 is TGCGCCAGCAGCTTGCAGTCGGAGAACACTGAAGCTTTCTTT.

The rearrangement links TRBV7-3 to TRBJ1-3, with unresolved D. Germline loops: CDR1 SGHTA, CDR2 FQGTGA. The CDR3 sequence is 13 residues long. The germline V and J ends were trimmed by 5 bases and 3 bases, with 8 bases remaining between them. This CDR3 is CASSENSGNTIYF. The DNA of the CDR3 is TGTGCCAGCAGCGAAAACAGTGGAAACACCATATATTTT. Supplemented by reference TRBV7-3 and TRBJ1-3, the full variable domain reads GAGVSQTPSNKVTEKGKYVELRCDPISGHTALYWYRQSLGQGPEFLIYFQGTGAADDSGLPNDRFFAVRPEGSVSTLKIQRTERGDSAVYLCASSENSGNTIYFGEGSWLTVV.

The chain carries TRBV7-2 and TRBJ2-3; TRBD1 agrees at 8 bases. The CDR3 length is 18 residues. Trimming cost V 5 bases and J 2 bases; bases outside gene matches: 15. CDR1 is SGHTA and CDR2 is FQGNSA in the germline V gene. The CDR3 DNA reads TGTGCCAGCAGCCTCAGGACAGGGTTGACCTCGGTCACAGATACGCAGTATTTT. This sequence encodes CASSLRTGLTSVTDTQYF.

V is TRBV12-3 or TRBV12-4 and J is TRBJ1-2; 7 bases map to TRBD1. The junction had 12 bases not matched to a gene; V was cut back by 6 bases and J by 8 bases. This CDR3 region has 14 residues. In DNA form, the CDR3 reads TGTGCCAGCAGCTTCCCCGACAGGGTTTGGGGCTACACCTTC. Amino acids: CASSFPDRVWGYTF.

This clonotype was seen a handful of times. The V call is TRBV20-1, the J call TRBJ1-1; D is unclear. This CDR3 region has 13 residues. Looked up from germline, CDR1 is DFQATT and CDR2 is SNEGSKA (reference sequence). V lost 6 bases and J 1 base, leaving 12 bases between the germline ends. The CDR3 spells CSALKAENTEAFF. The CDR3 bases are TGCAGTGCGCTCAAGGCTGAGAACACTGAAGCTTTCTTT.

The chain links TRBV12-3 or TRBV12-4 to TRBJ2-7; TRBD1 matches 8 bases. The V and J ends lost 3 bases and 3 bases, in that order; junction bases with no gene match: 4. The CDR3 consists of 14 residues. CDR3 DNA sequence: TGTGCCAGCAGTTTGGGGGGACAGGTCTACGAGCAGTACTTC. Residues: CASSLGGQVYEQYF.

The V gene is TRBV28, the J gene TRBJ2-7; either TRBD1 or TRBD2 may fit D (6 bases each). Trimming stripped 7 bases from V and 3 bases from J, with 22 bases between. The length of the CDR3 is 16 residues. Germline V gene lookup returns CDR1 MDHEN and CDR2 SYDVKM. CDR3 loop: CASNPSMGGLRYEQYF. In DNA form, the CDR3 reads TGTGCCAGCAATCCGTCGATGGGGGGCTTGCGCTACGAGCAGTACTTC.

J is TRBJ1-5 and V is TRBV6-5, with D hard to call. Germline-derived CDR1 and CDR2 are MNHEY and SVGAGI. Trimming left V 2 bases short and J 0 bases short, with 8 bases between. The CDR3 totals 15 residues. The CDR3 DNA follows: TGTGCCAGCAGTTACCGCCGGTTTAGCAATCAGCCCCAGCATTTT. This codes for CASSYRRFSNQPQHF.

This clonotype was seen a handful of times. The V call is TRBV11-2, the J call TRBJ2-6; D not resolved. Germline V gene lookup returns CDR1 SGHAT and CDR2 FQNNGV. The CDR3 consists of 19 residues. Trimming left V 0 bases short and J 1 base short, with 16 bases between. CDR3: CASSLDPAVSNSGANVLTF. Here the CDR3 DNA reads TGTGCCAGCAGCTTAGATCCCGCGGTCTCAAATTCTGGGGCCAACGTCCTGACTTTC.

This clonotype was recorded at least ten times. V is TRBV6-5 and J is TRBJ2-3; possibly TRBD2 for D (5 bases). Trimming shortened V by 0 bases and J by 5 bases, and 6 bases separated the two germline ends. The CDR3 is 13 amino acids. Germline CDR1 MNHEY, CDR2 SVGAGI. CDR3 loop: CASSYSGIDTQYF. CDR3 sequence (DNA): TGTGCCAGCAGTTACTCCGGGATAGATACGCAGTATTTT.

The table lists this clonotype with a few counts. This chain links TRBV5-1 with TRBJ2-1; D gene ambiguous. CDR1 and CDR2 from the germline V gene are SGHRS and YFSETQ. CDR3 length: 15 residues. V lost 0 bases, J lost 0 bases, and 7 bases lay in between. CDR3 nucleotide sequence: TGCGCCAGCAGCTTGGAGTTCAGCTCCTACAATGAGCAGTTCTTC. It specifies CASSLEFSSYNEQFF.

There are a few counts of this clonotype. The V call is TRBV20-1, the J call TRBJ2-3; no clear D. Deletions cut 6 bases from V and 5 bases from J, with 9 bases between. Looked up from germline, CDR1 is DFQATT and CDR2 is SNEGSKA (reference sequence). CDR3 size: 11 residues. CDR3 in DNA: TGCAGTGCCCTGGGTCGAGATACGCAGTATTTT. It encodes CSALGRDTQYF.

V usage is TRBV18 and J usage is TRBJ1-1, with D perhaps TRBD1 (6 bases). CDR1 is KGHSH and CDR2 is LQKENI in the germline V gene. Between the trimmed V and J ends, which lost 6 bases and 11 bases, there was a span of 22 bases. The CDR3 is 14 residues long. CDR3 sequence (DNA): TGTGCCAGCTCTACAGGGCTCTTTAGGCGTGAGGCTTTCTTT. Its protein product is CASSTGLFRREAFF.

This clonotype was detected only a few times. This chain links TRBV9 with TRBJ1-6; D is perhaps TRBD1 (5 bases). Germline V gene data show CDR1 as SGDLS and CDR2 as YYNGEE. The CDR3 length is 15 residues. V lost 0 bases, J lost 7 bases, and 11 bases lay in between. The CDR3 loop reads CASSVESRANSPLHF. The DNA for the CDR3 is TGTGCCAGCAGCGTAGAATCCAGGGCGAATTCACCCCTCCACTTT.